The 26 T cell receptor beta chains below come from one sample, sequenced in a study of identical twins. TCRdb itself ran the 5' RACE reads through MiXCR, one entry per CDR3 protein. The table shows about 470,000 distinct CDR3 sequences, with less than 25% occurring only once. This sample was shared with a second study, whose subject was T cells expressing NK-cell markers.

Material for sequencing was CD4+ T cells sorted from blood. The receptor set was obtained from a woman aged 18 to 35 in good health.

J is TRBJ2-1 and V is TRBV20-1; possible D gene TRBD2, 5 bases. This CDR3 region has 12 residues. Trimming took 5 bases from V and 5 from J, leaving 10 bases between them. Germline values: CDR1 DFQATT, CDR2 SNEGSKA (reference sequence). The CDR3 sequence is CSARGSNNEQFF. CDR3 in DNA: TGCAGTGCTCGAGGGAGTAACAATGAGCAGTTCTTC.

This clonotype came up a few times. The V call is TRBV11-2, the J call TRBJ2-1; 10 bases align to TRBD2. The V and J ends lost 2 bases and 4 bases, in that order; junction bases with no gene match: 14. This CDR3 region has 19 residues. Germline CDR1 reads SGHAT; CDR2 reads FQNNGV. CDR3 coding DNA: TGTGCCAGCAGCTTAATCTCGGCTAGCGGGAGTCTCCTTTACAATGAGCAGTTCTTC. Its translation: CASSLISASGSLLYNEQFF.

This clonotype occurred a few times. The chain has TRBV5-1 and TRBJ2-2; the match to TRBD2 covers 7 bases. The V segment lost 1 base and the J segment 5 bases; nucleotides outside the gene matches: 8. The length of the CDR3 is 16 residues. Germline V gives CDR1 SGHRS, CDR2 YFSETQ. The CDR3 nucleotides are TGCGCCAGCAGCTTGTGTGCGGGAGAATGTACCGGGGAGCTGTTTTTT. It codes for CASSLCAGECTGELFF.

The gene calls are TRBV12-3 or TRBV12-4 and TRBJ2-1, with 9 bases aligning to TRBD2. CDR3 size: 14 residues. The trim removed 6 bases at V and 6 bases at J, leaving 6 bases unmatched. The CDR3: CASRTAGGGNEQFF. The DNA for the CDR3 is TGTGCCAGCAGAACGGCGGGAGGGGGCAATGAGCAGTTCTTC.

This clonotype came up many times. V is TRBV20-1 and J is TRBJ2-7; 8 bases fit TRBD1. CDR3 length: 16 residues. Germline lookup yields CDR1 DFQATT and CDR2 SNEGSKA (reference sequence). V was clipped by 0 bases and J by 3 bases; unmatched bases: 10. CDR3 region: CSARDQMAGGGYEQYF. CDR3 DNA: TGCAGTGCTAGAGATCAGATGGCAGGGGGCGGCTACGAGCAGTACTTC.

The chain uses TRBV15 and TRBJ2-5; D is possibly TRBD1 (5 bases). The length of the CDR3 is 14 residues. Trimming removed 1 base at V and 4 bases at J, with 10 bases between. Germline values: CDR1 LNHNV, CDR2 YYDKDF (reference sequence). The DNA for the CDR3 is TGTGCCACCAGCAGAGCCTCAGGGTCAGAGACCCAGTACTTC. It specifies CATSRASGSETQYF.

This chain links TRBV6-2 or TRBV6-3 with TRBJ2-2; a weak D match, TRBD2 (5 bases). Trimming took 7 bases from V and 4 from J, leaving 10 bases between them. CDR3 length: 13 amino acids. The germline V gene encodes CDR1 MNHEY and CDR2 SVGEGT. CDR3 in DNA: TGTGCCAGCACTCGACGGGGCACCGGGGAGCTGTTTTTT. This codes for CASTRRGTGELFF.

This clonotype appeared a few times. The DNA for the CDR3 is TGTGCCAGCAGCAGATCCAGAACGGAGAATGAGCAGTTCTTC. Translated: CASSRSRTENEQFF. The chain couples TRBV9 to TRBJ2-1; D is ambiguous. CDR1 and CDR2 (germline): SGDLS, YYNGEE. V shed 4 bases and J shed 7 bases, with 15 bases lying between them. This CDR3 is built from 14 residues.

This clonotype was seen a few times. This chain connects TRBV20-1 to TRBJ1-2, with 7 bases matching TRBD1. The V segment lost 3 bases and the J segment 5 bases; nucleotides outside the gene matches: 6. CDR3 length: 13 amino acids. Germline V gene lookup returns CDR1 DFQATT and CDR2 SNEGSKA (reference sequence). CDR3 in DNA: TGCAGTGCTAGGGAGGGGGCCCGGTATGGCTACACCTTC. Protein sequence: CSAREGARYGYTF.

This clonotype was seen repeatedly, ten times or more. J is TRBJ2-2 and V is TRBV4-2, with 12 bases matching TRBD2. V lost 7 bases to trimming and J lost 0 bases; unmatched junction nucleotides: 3. The CDR3 loop spans 16 amino acids. Germline-derived CDR1 and CDR2 are LGHNA and YNFKEQ. CDR3 residues: CASKTSGGTNTGELFF. DNA for the CDR3: TGTGCCAGCAAGACTAGCGGGGGAACGAACACCGGGGAGCTGTTTTTT.

This clonotype was seen many times. The chain carries TRBV5-1 and TRBJ2-1; 8 bases are a match to TRBD2. CDR1 is SGHRS and CDR2 is YFSETQ in the germline V gene. This CDR3 is built from 16 residues. Trimming took 2 bases from V and 7 from J; bases not matched to a gene: 11. CDR3 sequence (DNA): TGCGCCAGCAGCTTAGGTAGCGGGGTAAAGTTGAATGAGCAGTTCTTC. Encoded protein: CASSLGSGVKLNEQFF.

The gene calls are TRBV18 and TRBJ2-2, with D perhaps assigned TRBD1 or TRBD2 (6 bases each). CDR3 size: 17 residues. Germline V CDR1 and CDR2: KGHSH, LQKENI. V shed 1 base and J shed 4 bases, with 16 bases lying between them. The CDR3 coding sequence is TGTGCCAGCTCACCACTTCGGAGCAGGGGAGGCACCGGGGAGCTGTTTTTT. This gives the protein CASSPLRSRGGTGELFF.

This clonotype was observed at least ten times. The J gene is TRBJ2-5, the V gene TRBV29-1; D gene uncertain. Germline CDR1 is SQVTM and CDR2 is ANQGSEA. The V gene lost 4 bases and the J gene lost 3 bases, with 9 bases spanning the gap. CDR3 length: 12 residues. The CDR3 nucleotides are TGCAGCGTTGGGTTTTCGGAAGAGACCCAGTACTTC. It encodes CSVGFSEETQYF.

The chain uses TRBV5-1 and TRBJ1-2; D unclear. CDR3 length: 13 residues. V shed 1 base and J shed 8 bases, with 12 bases lying between them. Germline CDR1 is SGHRS and CDR2 is YFSETQ. This CDR3 reads CASSLTAGGGYTF. CDR3 nucleotide sequence: TGCGCCAGCAGCTTGACGGCAGGCGGCGGCTACACCTTC.

The chain carries TRBV29-1 and TRBJ2-3, with unresolved D. The V end lost 1 base, the J end lost 6 bases, and 5 bases lay between the germline ends. Germline values: CDR1 SQVTM, CDR2 ANQGSEA. This CDR3 is 11 amino acids long. In nucleotides, the CDR3 is TGCAGCGTTGAAGTCCGGGATACGCAGTATTTT. Protein: CSVEVRDTQYF.

This chain uses TRBV3-1 with TRBJ1-1; D gene ambiguous. Trimming removed 4 bases at V and 5 bases at J, with 8 bases between. Germline V gene data show CDR1 as LGHDT and CDR2 as YNNKEL (reference sequence). The CDR3 covers 12 residues. The CDR3 DNA follows: TGTGCCAGCAGCCTAGCTCGGACTGAAGCTTTCTTT. This encodes CASSLARTEAFF. Filled out from reference TRBV3-1 and TRBJ1-1, the complete variable domain reads DTAVSQTPKYLVTQMGNDKSIKCEQNLGHDTMYWYKQDSKKFLKIMFSYNNKELIINETVPNRFSPKSPDKAHLNLHINSLELGDSAVYFCASSLARTEAFFGQGTRLTVV.

This chain connects TRBV7-2 to TRBJ2-1, with 10 bases that match TRBD2. CDR3 size: 15 residues. V lost 5 bases, J lost 5 bases, and 6 bases stayed unmatched. Germline V CDR1 and CDR2: SGHTA, FQGNSA. As DNA, the CDR3 is TGTGCCAGCAGCCAGACTAGCGGGCGGAACAATGAGCAGTTCTTC. This sequence encodes CASSQTSGRNNEQFF.

This clonotype was found a few times. V gene TRBV20-1 combines with J gene TRBJ1-1; D is unclear. The V end lost 1 base, the J end lost 7 bases, and 10 bases lay between the germline ends. The CDR3 contains 12 residues. In germline, CDR1 is DFQATT, CDR2 SNEGSKA (reference sequence). The CDR3 is CSARVARGEAFF. In DNA, the CDR3 is TGCAGTGCTAGAGTCGCCCGGGGTGAAGCTTTCTTT.

This clonotype was observed a few times. The V gene is TRBV3-1, the J gene TRBJ2-1; D gene uncertain. Germline-derived CDR1 and CDR2 are LGHDT and YNNKEL (reference sequence). The CDR3 has 14 amino acids. Trimming pared 0 bases from V and 15 bases from J, leaving 18 bases between. This chain's CDR3 is CASSQEGGRSEMFF. DNA of the CDR3: TGTGCCAGCAGCCAAGAAGGTGGCCGCAGTGAGATGTTCTTC.

The CDR3 is CASSGGQGDNYGYTF. Written as DNA, the CDR3 is TGTGCCAGCAGCGGGGGACAGGGGGATAACTATGGCTACACCTTC. This chain connects TRBV5-6 to TRBJ1-2; 11 bases map to TRBD1. Looked up from germline, CDR1 is SGHDT and CDR2 is YYEEEE. This CDR3 spans 15 amino acids. The V segment lost 4 bases and the J segment 1 base; nucleotides outside the gene matches: 3.

The CDR3 DNA is TGCAGTGCTAGAGATACTAGCGGAATCTACGAGCAGTACTTC. This gives the protein CSARDTSGIYEQYF. This sequence joins TRBV20-1 and TRBJ2-7; 8 bases match TRBD2. Germline assignment: CDR1 DFQATT and CDR2 SNEGSKA (reference sequence). The V and J ends lost 0 bases and 3 bases, in that order; junction bases with no gene match: 4. CDR3 length: 14 amino acids.

The chain is built from TRBV6-5 and TRBJ2-1; D not certain. The V gene lost 6 bases and the J gene lost 2 bases, with 11 bases spanning the gap. The CDR3 is made up of 14 amino acids. CDR1 and CDR2 from the germline V gene are MNHEY and SVGAGI. CDR3 sequence: CASSYTQTYNEQFF. Written as DNA, the CDR3 is TGTGCCAGCAGCTACACACAAACCTACAATGAGCAGTTCTTC.

This clonotype was observed at least ten times. Sequence at one end of the junction differs from germline and may be a read error. J is TRBJ2-7 and V is TRBV12-3 or TRBV12-4; D is possibly TRBD1 (5 bases). The CDR3 is made up of 13 amino acids. The CDR3 loop is CASSLWQGIYPNF. The CDR3 DNA reads as TGTGCCAGCAGTTTATGGCAGGGAATTTATCCTAACTTC.

The chain recombines TRBV14 with TRBJ1-1; D is undetermined. V lost 4 bases to trimming and J lost 4 bases, with 10 bases between them. This CDR3 is built from 13 residues. The V gene's germline CDR1 is SGHDN and CDR2 FVKESK. The CDR3 region has the DNA TGTGCCAGCAGCCGCGTGGGCCGCACTGAAGCTTTCTTT. It specifies CASSRVGRTEAFF.

The V call is TRBV28, the J call TRBJ2-7; TRBD1 matches at 9 bases. Germline-derived CDR1 and CDR2 are MDHEN and SYDVKM. Trimming cost V 6 bases and J 9 bases; bases outside gene matches: 12. The CDR3 is made up of 14 amino acids. This chain's CDR3 is CASRGQGREGGQYF. For the CDR3, the DNA is TGTGCCAGCAGGGGACAGGGAAGGGAAGGAGGGCAGTACTTC.

This clonotype was counted between two and nine times. The chain carries TRBV7-9 and TRBJ2-1, with TRBD2 matching 9 bases. V trimming: 7 bases; J trimming: 4 bases; junction bases outside the gene matches: 8. This CDR3 contains 15 residues. The V gene's germline CDR1 is SEHNR and CDR2 FQNEAQ (reference sequence). CDR3 DNA sequence: TGTGCCAGCACCTCCAGCGGGGGGCTGTACAATGAGCAGTTCTTC. It yields the protein CASTSSGGLYNEQFF.